This T cell receptor beta chain was documented in a study of blood T cell repertoires in COVID-19. As for the study in general: Samples representing acute and convalescent COVID-19 were sourced from the United States, Italy and Spain. Nucleic acid was either cDNA or gDNA, and it came from T cells, B-cell-depleted T cells, or PBMCs.

This clone was seen only a few times. The same CDR3 also results from other DNA sequences found in this sample. In the original analysis: Cell counts per sample came from amplifying reference gene primers. Repertoires were generated with immunoSEQ multiplex PCR, while TCRdb's copy carries only in-frame clones and drops some. D and trimming were read from the DNA, whereas the V and J calls and clone size are those reported in that table. This table has 100,000 to 140,000 clones, over 60% appearing once. Germline-derived CDR1 and CDR2 are MNHEY and SMNVEV (reference sequence). After removal of 8 bases from V and 4 bases from J, the junction contained 4 bases not matched to a gene. This CDR3 region has 13 residues.

Specimen: peripheral blood. The TCR was taken from a man aged 65-85 years with acute or convalescent COVID-19. The chain employs TRBV27 and TRBJ1-5, with 8 bases that match TRBD1. CDR3 sequence (DNA): TGTGCCAGCTCCGGGACAGGTAATCAGCCCCAGCATTTT. Its translation is CASSGTGNQPQHF.